The clone carrying this TCR beta chain was picked up a small number of times. What it binds is not known. The CDR3 covers 15 residues. Trimming at V came to 10 bases and at J to 6 bases, leaving 15 bases not matched to a gene. This entry comes from a study of human T cells and chemical hapten exposure. Study information: A 2 cm by 2 cm inner upper arm patch received 2% DPC for sensitization. Study outcomes and limitations: Healthy individuals' immune responses may differ from those of donors, who had alopecia.

From the RACE reads, TCRdb called clonotypes with MiXCR, one entry per CDR3 protein. The sample lists about 110,000 distinct CDR3 sequences; roughly a tenth were seen once. As for time point: patch test 2, 6 weeks after DPC sensitization. Sample treatment: therapeutic diphenylcyclopropenone sensitization with weekly scalp DPC. The material was whole blood, obtained in connection with sensitization to the hapten diphenylcyclopropenone (DPC). This receptor was identified in a middle-aged woman with alopecia areata. Some clones in this sample may be carry-over from other donors' samples. The rearrangement links TRBV12-3 or TRBV12-4 to TRBJ2-7, with TRBD1 identical over 10 bases. DNA for the CDR3: TGTGCCACCACCTCCCGGGGGGACAGGGGCGGCGAGCAGTACTTC. It specifies CATTSRGDRGGEQYF.